These T cell receptor beta chains were read from a single sample in a study of T cells in localized non-small cell lung cancer. Sequencing used immunoSEQ multiplex PCR; TCRdb keeps in-frame clones, though not all of them. This sample has 35,000 to 40,000 clones, with approximately 92% found just once. Sample: peripheral blood, taken before any cancer treatment. The receptors stem from a female donor older than 55 with stage I lung adenocarcinoma. Each CDR3 is given with its conserved first and last residue.

len: 15
v_gene: TRBV19
CDR3aa: CASSSIDTGGNEQFF

len: 15
v_gene: TRBV5-1
CDR3aa: CASRPTSGPYNEQFF

len: 14
v_gene: TRBV6-6
CDR3aa: CASSYSQGAGGYTF

len: 16
v_gene: TRBV29-1
CDR3aa: CSVGLGTSGVSGTQYF

len: 15
v_gene: TRBV6-1
CDR3aa: CASNGGGFEGQPQHF

len: 16
v_gene: TRBV2
CDR3aa: CASSEGLARGGTEAFF

len: 15
v_gene: TRBV7-2
CDR3aa: CASSLVVGADYEQYF

len: 16
v_gene: TRBV4-1
CDR3aa: CASSQGRGQRRTGYTF

len: 15
v_gene: TRBV28
CDR3aa: CASSFRSVRGETQYF

len: 18
v_gene: TRBV5-1
CDR3aa: CASSFDPIGGGGANVLTF

len: 20
v_gene: TRBV5-4
CDR3aa: CASSAIRDRILLGMGTEAFF

len: 15
v_gene: TRBV7-2
CDR3aa: CASSLVVRVGSPLHF

len: 16
v_gene: TRBV6-4
CDR3aa: CASSEGLAGGQDTQYF

len: 14
v_gene: TRBV5-4
CDR3aa: CASSPGVTGTEAFF

len: 13
v_gene: TRBV19
CDR3aa: CASRGREANVLTF

len: 17
v_gene: TRBV5-5
CDR3aa: CASSFRSSTSSYNEQFF

len: 17
v_gene: TRBV28
CDR3aa: CASRGDRVRGYNYGYTF

len: 11
v_gene: TRBV6-6
CDR3aa: CASSFTNEQFF

len: 13
v_gene: TRBV7-9
CDR3aa: CASINRTGPWQFF

len: 13
v_gene: TRBV6-5
CDR3aa: CASSYSRDRVQYF

len: 15
v_gene: TRBV7-2
CDR3aa: CASSAGLAGNNEQFF

len: 15
v_gene: TRBV4-2
CDR3aa: CASSQPSGDTDTQYF

len: 13
v_gene: TRBV7-3
CDR3aa: CASSLIGGTEAFF

len: 17
v_gene: TRBV19
CDR3aa: CASSFLWREGGNQPQHF

len: 14
v_gene: TRBV7-2
CDR3aa: CASSSGGASYEQYF

len: 14
v_gene: TRBV19
CDR3aa: CASSIAGNDQPQHF

len: 17
v_gene: TRBV7-8
CDR3aa: CASSHSTQGARYGKLFF

len: 15
v_gene: TRBV28
CDR3aa: CASSSAGRSYNEQFF

len: 13
v_gene: TRBV7-9
CDR3aa: CASSLSGQETQYF

len: 14
v_gene: TRBV5-1
CDR3aa: CASSLGPPQETQYF

len: 17
v_gene: TRBV14
CDR3aa: CASSQEMGRLLPFGYTF

len: 12
v_gene: TRBV11-2
CDR3aa: CASSLVGNTIYF

len: 14
v_gene: TRBV28
CDR3aa: CASRLPYRETEAFF

len: 14
v_gene: TRBV6-6
CDR3aa: CASSRPGQNYGYTF

len: 14
v_gene: TRBV11-2
CDR3aa: CASSLGGFTDTQYF

len: 16
v_gene: TRBV5-1
CDR3aa: CASSPTGTLNTGELFF

len: 13
v_gene: TRBV6-1
CDR3aa: CASSEGRLLDYTF

len: 18
v_gene: TRBV4-1
CDR3aa: CASSQFRSSRVAGYGYTF

len: 17
v_gene: TRBV11-3
CDR3aa: CASSNPPDEQGTDTQYF

len: 16
v_gene: TRBV28
CDR3aa: CASSWETYRRTDTQYF